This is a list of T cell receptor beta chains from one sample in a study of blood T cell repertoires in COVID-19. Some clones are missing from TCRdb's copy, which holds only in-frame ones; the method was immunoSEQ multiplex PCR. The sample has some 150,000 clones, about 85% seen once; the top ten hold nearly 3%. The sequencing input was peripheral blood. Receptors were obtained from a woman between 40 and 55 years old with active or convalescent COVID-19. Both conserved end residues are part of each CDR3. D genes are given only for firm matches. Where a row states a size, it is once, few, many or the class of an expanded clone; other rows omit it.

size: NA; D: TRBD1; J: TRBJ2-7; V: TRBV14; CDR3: CASSLRQGAPIRSEQYF; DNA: TGTGCCAGCAGCCTACGACAGGGGGCGCCCATTCGCTCCGAGCAGTACTTC
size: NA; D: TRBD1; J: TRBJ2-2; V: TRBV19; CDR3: CASNRQGENTGELFF; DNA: TGTGCCAGTAATCGACAGGGTGAGAACACCGGGGAGCTGTTTTTT
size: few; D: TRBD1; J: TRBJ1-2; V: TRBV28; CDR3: CASSASGTAYGYTF; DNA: TGTGCCAGCAGTGCGTCCGGGACAGCCTATGGCTACACCTTC
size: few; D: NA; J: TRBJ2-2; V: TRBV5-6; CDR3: CASSPGKNGELFF; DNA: TGTGCCAGCAGCCCGGGGAAGAACGGGGAGCTGTTTTTT
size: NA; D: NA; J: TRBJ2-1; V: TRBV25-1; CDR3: CASSETSQGPQGEQFF; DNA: TGTGCCAGCAGTGAAACGTCCCAGGGGCCCCAGGGGGAGCAGTTCTTC
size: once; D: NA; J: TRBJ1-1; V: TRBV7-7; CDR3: CASSLSTGSEAFF; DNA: TGTGCCAGCAGCTTAAGCACCGGTAGTGAAGCTTTCTTT
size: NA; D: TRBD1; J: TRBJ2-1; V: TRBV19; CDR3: CASSIIEGDRSYNEQFF; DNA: TGTGCCAGTAGTATAATTGAGGGGGACAGGAGCTACAATGAGCAGTTCTTC
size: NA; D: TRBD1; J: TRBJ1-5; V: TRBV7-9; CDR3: CASSSGGSNQPQHF; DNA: TGTGCCAGCAGCTCAGGGGGTAGCAATCAGCCCCAGCATTTT
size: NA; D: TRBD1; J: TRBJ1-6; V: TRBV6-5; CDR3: CASSRGQGSVSPLHF; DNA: TGTGCCAGCAGCCGCGGACAGGGGAGTGTTTCACCCCTCCACTTT
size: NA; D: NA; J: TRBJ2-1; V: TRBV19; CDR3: CASSDQGSYNEQFF; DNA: TGTGCCAGTAGTGACCAGGGGTCCTACAATGAGCAGTTCTTC
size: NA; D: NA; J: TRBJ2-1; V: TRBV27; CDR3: CASSLVVESYNEQFF; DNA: TGTGCCAGCAGTTTAGTGGTAGAATCCTACAATGAGCAGTTCTTC
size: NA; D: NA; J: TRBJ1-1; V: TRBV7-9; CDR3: CASSSQATGQLNTEAFF; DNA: TGTGCCAGCAGCTCACAGGCTACCGGGCAACTGAACACTGAAGCTTTCTTT
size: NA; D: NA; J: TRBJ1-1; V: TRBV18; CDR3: CASSPTPNTEAFF; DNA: TGTGCCAGCTCCCCGACTCCGAACACTGAAGCTTTCTTT
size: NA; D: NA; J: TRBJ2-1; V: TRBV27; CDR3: CASSVDSSYNEQFF; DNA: TGTGCCAGCAGTGTGGACAGCTCCTACAATGAGCAGTTCTTC
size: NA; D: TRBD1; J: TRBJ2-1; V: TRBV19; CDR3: CASSRGQTLNEQFF; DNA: TGTGCCAGTAGCCGGGGACAGACACTCAATGAGCAGTTCTTC
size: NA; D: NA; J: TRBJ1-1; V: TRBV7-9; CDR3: CASSSRRGMEAFF; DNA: TGTGCCAGCAGCTCCCGGCGGGGGATGGAAGCTTTCTTT